This T cell receptor (beta chain) came from a study of blood T cell repertoires in COVID-19. Study-level background: Both acute and convalescent COVID-19 samples were obtained from the United States, Italy and Spain. The analysed material was cDNA or gDNA that came from T cells, B-cell-depleted T cells, or PBMCs.

This CDR3 region has 13 residues. V lost 3 bases and J 6 bases, leaving 6 bases between the germline ends. Per the germline V gene, CDR1 is MRHNA and CDR2 is SNTAGT. Study processing details: Reference gene primer amplification in the assay estimated nucleated cell counts. Measured with immunoSEQ multiplex PCR; TCRdb has only the in-frame clones, and not every one. V and J calls and clone size are given by that table; D and trimming were obtained from the DNA. The data hold approximately 350,000 clones, with about four fifths observed a single time. This receptor was taken from a man aged 25 to 40 with active or convalescent COVID-19. Specimen: peripheral blood. The V and J genes are TRBV6-4 and TRBJ1-6, with D possibly being TRBD1 (6 bases). For the CDR3, the DNA is TGTGCCAGCAGTGAGGGGGCTAATTCACCCCTCCACTTT. As protein: CASSEGANSPLHF.